Listed here are 26 T cell receptor beta chains from one sample, sequenced in a study of T cell changes during pregnancy in multiple sclerosis. Sequenced by immunoSEQ multiplex PCR; TCRdb stores in-frame clones only, minus some. The sample carries roughly 59,000 clones, roughly 89% recorded once. The sequencing used peripheral blood, collected in the third trimester of pregnancy. Every receptor here comes from a female donor in good health, enrolled as a control in a pregnancy study.

The rearrangement links TRBV2 to TRBJ1-5; no definite D call. V lost 7 bases, J lost 4 bases, and 17 bases lay in between. The CDR3 extends over 15 amino acids. Per the germline V gene, CDR1 is SNHLY and CDR2 is FYNNEI. In DNA form, the CDR3 reads TGTGCCAGCAACCAACGGGGAGTCAGGAATCAGCCCCAGCATTTT. It encodes CASNQRGVRNQPQHF.

J is TRBJ1-2 and V is TRBV6-5; 7 nucleotides agree with TRBD1. This CDR3 contains 13 residues. V shed 8 bases and J 4 bases; nucleotides not matched to a gene: 7. The germline V gene has CDR1 MNHEY and CDR2 SVGAGI. The CDR3 nucleotides read TGTGCCAGCGGGGCTGGGACAGTCTATGGCTACACCTTC. This encodes CASGAGTVYGYTF.

In nucleotides, the CDR3 is TGTGCCAGCAGCTTATTGGGCAAGATCGGAGAGACCCAGTACTTC. Translation: CASSLLGKIGETQYF. This chain connects TRBV7-9 to TRBJ2-5; D ambiguous. The CDR3 runs 15 residues. Trimming left V 2 bases short and J 4 bases short, with 14 bases between. In germline, CDR1 is SEHNR, CDR2 FQNEAQ (reference sequence).

The V and J genes are TRBV7-2 and TRBJ2-2, with 7 bases lining up with TRBD1. Trimming removed 3 bases from V and 7 bases from J; junction bases left unmatched: 8. The CDR3 is 15 amino acids. CDR1 and CDR2 from the germline V gene are SGHTA and FQGNSA. CDR3 DNA sequence: TGTGCCAGCAGCTTTCACACACAGGGGAGCGGGGAGCTGTTTTTT. The encoded protein is CASSFHTQGSGELFF.

The chain employs TRBV7-3 and TRBJ1-1; D may be TRBD1 (5 bases). Trimming removed 5 bases at V and 4 bases at J, with 14 bases between. The CDR3 has 14 amino acids. CDR1 and CDR2 (germline): SGHTA, FQGTGA. The DNA for the CDR3 is TGTGCCAGCAGCCTTACAGGTGTGGGCACTGAAGCTTTCTTT. Amino acid sequence: CASSLTGVGTEAFF.

This clone came up once. The rearrangement uses TRBV6-4 and TRBJ2-1; 8 bases line up with TRBD2. Germline-derived CDR1 and CDR2 are MRHNA and SNTAGT. V shed 2 bases and J 9 bases; nucleotides not matched to a gene: 12. The CDR3 has 16 amino acids. The CDR3 protein is CASSDRGAGGPGEQFF. CDR3 DNA: TGTGCCAGCAGTGACAGAGGGGCGGGGGGCCCTGGTGAGCAGTTCTTC.

This clone was observed a few times. The CDR3 coding sequence is TGTGCCAGCAGCGGCGTGGGGGCGGGCTATGGCTACACCTTC. This codes for CASSGVGAGYGYTF. J is TRBJ1-2 and V is TRBV5-4, with D maybe TRBD1 (6 bases). Trimming removed 4 bases from V and 4 bases from J, with 14 bases in between. This CDR3 is built from 14 residues. Germline V gene data show CDR1 as SGHNT and CDR2 as YYREEE (reference sequence). Variable domain in full (rest from reference TRBV5-4 and TRBJ1-2): ETGVTQSPTHLIKTRGQQVTLRCSSQSGHNTVSWYQQALGQGPQFIFQYYREEENGRGNFPPRFSGLQFPNYSSELNVNALELDDSALYLCASSGVGAGYGYTFGSGTRLTVV.

The chain has TRBV19 and TRBJ2-3; possibly TRBD2 for D (5 bases). Germline V gives CDR1 LNHDA, CDR2 SQIVND (reference sequence). This CDR3 is built from 12 residues. V was cut by 5 bases and J by 5 bases, with 8 bases left in between. CDR3 DNA: TGTGCCAGTAGTCCCGGGGAAGATACGCAGTATTTT. Protein sequence: CASSPGEDTQYF.

This clone has a handful of counts. The chain is built from TRBV6-5 and TRBJ1-1; D unclear. With 4 bases removed from V and 5 bases from J, the gap between germline ends came to 11 bases. The CDR3 consists of 13 residues. CDR1 is MNHEY, CDR2 SVGAGI, per germline. In DNA, the CDR3 is TGTGCCAGCAGTTCAGGATCTGGTACTGAAGCTTTCTTT. Translation gives CASSSGSGTEAFF.

Remarks on this clone: An end of the junction differs from the germline gene, which may be a read error. Other DNA sequences of this sample code for an identical CDR3. J is TRBJ1-2 and V is TRBV4-3; tentative D call: TRBD1 (6 bases). This CDR3 spans 15 amino acids. CDR1 and CDR2 from the germline V gene are LGHNA and YSLEER. The CDR3, as DNA: TGCGCCAGTAGCCAAGAGAACAGGGTTTCCTATGGCTACACCTTC. Encoded protein: CASSQENRVSYGYTF.

The V call is TRBV10-3, the J call TRBJ1-3; TRBD1 might be the D (5 bases). This CDR3 is built from 17 residues. Germline assignment: CDR1 ENHRY and CDR2 SYGVKD. With 0 bases removed from V and 3 bases from J, the gap between germline ends came to 15 bases. The CDR3 sequence: CAISESFSGGDGNTIYF. CDR3 nucleotides: TGTGCCATCAGTGAGTCGTTTTCGGGGGGAGATGGAAACACCATATATTTT.

This rearrangement joins TRBV7-2 to TRBJ2-1; TRBD2 agrees at 13 bases. The junction had 8 bases not matched to a gene; V was cut back by 0 bases and J by 0 bases. The CDR3 has 20 amino acids. The germline gives CDR1 SGHTA, CDR2 FQGNSA. The DNA of the CDR3 is TGTGCCAGCAGCTTAGCATTCCCGGGACTAGCGGGGCCCTCCTACAATGAGCAGTTCTTC. Amino acid sequence: CASSLAFPGLAGPSYNEQFF. The entire variable domain, with the rest obtained from reference TRBV7-2 and TRBJ2-1, is as follows: GAGVSQSPSNKVTEKGKDVELRCDPISGHTALYWYRQSLGQGLEFLIYFQGNSAPDKSGLPSDRFSAERTGGSVSTLTIQRTQQEDSAVYLCASSLAFPGLAGPSYNEQFFGPGTRLTVL.

This clone has just one count. The rearrangement links TRBV18 to TRBJ2-2, with TRBD2 as a possible D gene (5 bases). CDR1 and CDR2 from the germline V gene are KGHSH and LQKENI. Trimming stripped 2 bases from V and 1 base from J, with 11 bases between. This CDR3 contains 16 residues. For the CDR3, the DNA is TGTGCCAGCTCACCATCTCGACGGGAGAACACCGGGGAGCTGTTTTTT. As protein: CASSPSRRENTGELFF. The whole variable domain, remainder taken from reference TRBV18 and TRBJ2-2, is NAGVMQNPRHLVRRRGQEARLRCSPMKGHSHVYWYRQLPEEGLKFMVYLQKENIIDESGMPKERFSAEFPKEGPSILRIQQVVRGDSAAYFCASSPSRRENTGELFFGEGSRLTVL.

J is TRBJ1-2 and V is TRBV14; D is unresolved. The CDR3 consists of 15 residues. From germline, CDR1 is SGHDN and CDR2 FVKESK. V lost 1 base to trimming and J lost 4 bases, with 13 bases between them. The CDR3 is CASSQAGKTLYGYTF. The CDR3 DNA is TGTGCCAGCAGCCAAGCGGGGAAGACCCTCTATGGCTACACCTTC.

The gene calls are TRBV7-9 and TRBJ2-7, with TRBD1 as a possible D gene (6 bases). V dropped 2 bases and J dropped 4 bases, with 9 bases sitting between them. This CDR3 contains 13 residues. The V gene's germline CDR1 is SEHNR and CDR2 FQNEAQ (reference sequence). The CDR3 DNA reads TGTGCCAGCAGCTTACCAGGGGTATACGAGCAGTACTTC. Its protein is CASSLPGVYEQYF.

This chain connects TRBV7-2 to TRBJ2-2; no clear D gene. The CDR3 consists of 12 residues. CDR1 is SGHTA, CDR2 FQGNSA, per germline. Trimming shortened V by 5 bases and J by 9 bases, and 10 bases separated the two germline ends. CDR3 coding DNA: TGTGCCAGCAGCCCCGAACACCGGGAGCTGTTTTTT. This gives the protein CASSPEHRELFF.

The CDR3 here is CASSQERGRRGHEQYF. The CDR3 region has the DNA TGCGCCAGCAGCCAAGAGAGGGGGCGACGAGGGCACGAGCAGTACTTC. The V gene is TRBV4-1, the J gene TRBJ2-7; 7 bases line up with TRBD1. V lost 0 bases to trimming and J lost 5 bases; unmatched junction nucleotides: 10. This CDR3 contains 16 residues. Germline V gene sequence: CDR1 MGHRA, CDR2 YSYEKL.

This clone was observed once. The V gene is TRBV4-2, the J gene TRBJ2-1, with a tentative D call TRBD1 (5 bases). Germline CDR1 and CDR2: LGHNA and YNFKEQ. Trimming removed 1 base at V and 3 bases at J, with 7 bases between. The CDR3 is 14 amino acids. Here the CDR3 DNA reads TGTGCCAGCAGCCAAGTCGGACACTACAATGAGCAGTTCTTC. This encodes CASSQVGHYNEQFF.

The chain is built from TRBV2 and TRBJ1-5; no definite D call. CDR1 SNHLY and CDR2 FYNNEI come from the germline V gene. Trimming removed 8 bases from V and 0 bases from J, with 11 bases in between. The CDR3 is 14 amino acids. Written as DNA, the CDR3 is TGTGCCAGCCAGGCCCTGAATAGCAATCAGCCCCAGCATTTT. This translates into CASQALNSNQPQHF. Variable domain in full (rest from reference TRBV2 and TRBJ1-5): EPEVTQTPSHQVTQMGQEVILRCVPISNHLYFYWYRQILGQKVEFLVSFYNNEISEKSEIFDDQFSVERPDGSNFTLKIRSTKLEDSAMYFCASQALNSNQPQHFGDGTRLSIL.

The gene calls are TRBV18 and TRBJ2-4, with D unresolved. The germline V gene has CDR1 KGHSH and CDR2 LQKENI. Trimming took off 5 bases at V and 4 bases at J, with 9 bases between the two ends. The CDR3 extends over 13 amino acids. CDR3 protein: CASSSGKKNIQYF. CDR3 DNA sequence: TGTGCCAGCTCAAGTGGCAAGAAAAACATTCAGTACTTC.

The genes are TRBV4-3 and TRBJ2-5, with TRBD1 as a possible D gene (7 bases). In germline, CDR1 is LGHNA, CDR2 YSLEER. This CDR3 spans 15 amino acids. V shed 0 bases and J shed 5 bases, with 13 bases lying between them. The CDR3 here is CASSQDKGAGETQYF. DNA for the CDR3: TGCGCCAGCAGCCAAGATAAGGGGGCGGGGGAGACCCAGTACTTC.

The chain links TRBV19 to TRBJ2-1; 13 bases line up with TRBD2. The CDR3 runs 16 residues. The germline CDR1 and CDR2 sequences are LNHDA and SQIVND (reference sequence). With V trimmed by 9 bases and J by 0 bases, 5 bases remained unmatched. CDR3 DNA sequence: TGTGCCAGCTTGGGACTAGCGGGGAGCTCCTACAATGAGCAGTTCTTC. Translated: CASLGLAGSSYNEQFF.

V gene TRBV13 combines with J gene TRBJ2-3; unclear D gene. V was clipped by 5 bases and J by 2 bases, with 11 bases between them. From germline, CDR1 is PRHDT and CDR2 FYEKMQ (reference sequence). This CDR3 comprises 14 residues. CDR3 amino acids: CASSPRVLTDTQYF. Written as DNA, the CDR3 is TGTGCCAGCAGCCCCCGGGTTCTCACAGATACGCAGTATTTT.

The gene calls are TRBV14 and TRBJ1-2; TRBD1 matches at 7 bases. This CDR3 has 15 amino acids. Trimming cost V 1 base and J 5 bases; bases outside gene matches: 7. Germline CDR1 reads SGHDN; CDR2 reads FVKESK. The CDR3 loop is CASSQGGRGLYGYTF. The CDR3 DNA sequence: TGTGCCAGCAGCCAAGGGGGCAGGGGGTTGTATGGCTACACCTTC.

V usage is TRBV5-6 and J usage is TRBJ1-1; D is unresolved. V shed 0 bases and J shed 1 base, with 13 bases lying between them. This CDR3 spans 16 amino acids. Germline loops: CDR1 SGHDT, CDR2 YYEEEE. The CDR3 protein is CASSLVGPRENTEAFF. CDR3 bases: TGTGCCAGCAGCTTGGTGGGCCCCCGGGAGAACACTGAAGCTTTCTTT.

The V gene is TRBV28, the J gene TRBJ1-2; 8 bases fit TRBD1. Trimming removed 3 bases from V and 7 bases from J; junction bases left unmatched: 4. Germline assignment: CDR1 MDHEN and CDR2 SYDVKM. The CDR3 spans 13 residues. The CDR3 DNA reads TGTGCCAGCAGTTTTCAGGGGGCGTTTGGCTACACCTTC. This gives the protein CASSFQGAFGYTF.